Below, one TCR beta chain is given with its context. Antigen specificity is unknown. This record belongs to a study of T cell responses to AZD1222 COVID-19 vaccine. Study-wide results and caveats: Clonal diversity was possibly underestimated, and white British individuals and females predominated among donors.

The method was immunoSEQ multiplex PCR; TCRdb's version includes in-frame clones alone and lacks a portion of them. The sample has 100,000 to 120,000 clones, 88% seen once. CDR1 is MNHNY and CDR2 is SVGAGI in the germline V gene (reference sequence). Trimming took off 9 bases at V and 3 bases at J, with 9 bases between the two ends. CDR3 size: 12 residues. The rearrangement uses TRBV6-6 and TRBJ1-3; D is perhaps TRBD1 (5 bases). The sequenced sample was peripheral blood, obtained on day 0 of AZD1222 vaccination. The origin of this receptor is an adult in good health. CDR3 DNA: TGTGCCAGTCAGGGCATTGGAAACACCATATATTTT. Its protein is CASQGIGNTIYF.